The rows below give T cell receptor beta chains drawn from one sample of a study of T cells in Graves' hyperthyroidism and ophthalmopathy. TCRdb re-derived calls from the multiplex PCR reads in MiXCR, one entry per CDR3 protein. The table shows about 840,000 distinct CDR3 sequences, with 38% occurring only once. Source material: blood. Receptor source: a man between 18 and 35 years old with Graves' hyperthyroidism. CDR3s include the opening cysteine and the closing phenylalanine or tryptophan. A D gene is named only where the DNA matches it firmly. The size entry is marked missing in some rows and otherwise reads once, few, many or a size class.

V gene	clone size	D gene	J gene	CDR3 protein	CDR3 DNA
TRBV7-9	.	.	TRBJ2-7	CASSLRGALYEQYF	TGTGCCAGCAGCCTCAGGGGGGCCCTCTACGAGCAGTACTTC
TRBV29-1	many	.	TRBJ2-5	CSVDNGGETQYF	TGCAGCGTTGATAATGGGGGAGAGACCCAGTACTTC
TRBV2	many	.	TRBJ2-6	CASGLPPGANVLTF	TGTGCCAGTGGTCTGCCACCTGGGGCCAACGTCCTGACTTTC
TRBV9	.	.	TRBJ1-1	CASEAPERQMNTEAFF	TGTGCCAGCGAGGCCCCGGAGAGGCAGATGAACACTGAAGCTTTCTTT
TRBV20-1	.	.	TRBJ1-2	CSAGYYGYTF	TGCAGTGCTGGCTACTATGGCTACACCTTC
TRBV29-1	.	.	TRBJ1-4	CSVEDRGTGNFGKLFF	TGCAGCGTTGAAGACAGAGGGACCGGGAACTTCGGAAAACTGTTTTTT
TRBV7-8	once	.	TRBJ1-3	CASSPFQKGVGNTIYF	TGTGCCAGCAGCCCCTTTCAGAAAGGGGTCGGAAACACCATATATTTT
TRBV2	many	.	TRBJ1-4	CASSGTAPEKLFF	TGTGCCAGCAGTGGGACAGCCCCTGAAAAACTGTTTTTT
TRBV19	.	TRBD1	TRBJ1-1	CAFRQGATEAFF	TGTGCCTTTAGGCAGGGGGCGACTGAAGCTTTCTTT
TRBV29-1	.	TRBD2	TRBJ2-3	CSVESSGADTQYF	TGCAGCGTTGAATCTAGCGGGGCCGATACGCAGTATTTT
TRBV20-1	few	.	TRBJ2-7	CSAKGEGYEQYF	TGCAGTGCTAAGGGGGAGGGATACGAGCAGTACTTC
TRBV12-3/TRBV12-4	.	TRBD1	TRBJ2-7	CASSPQGIREQYF	TGTGCCAGCAGCCCACAGGGGATCCGCGAGCAGTACTTC
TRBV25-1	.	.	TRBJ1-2	CASSDFPGQIPYGYTF	TGTGCCAGCAGCGATTTTCCCGGACAGATACCCTATGGCTACACCTTC
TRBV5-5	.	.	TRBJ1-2	CASSFEGMDYGYTF	TGTGCCAGCAGCTTTGAAGGGATGGACTATGGCTACACCTTC
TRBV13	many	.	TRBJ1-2	CASSLAGDFGYTF	TGTGCCAGCAGCTTAGCAGGGGACTTTGGCTACACCTTC